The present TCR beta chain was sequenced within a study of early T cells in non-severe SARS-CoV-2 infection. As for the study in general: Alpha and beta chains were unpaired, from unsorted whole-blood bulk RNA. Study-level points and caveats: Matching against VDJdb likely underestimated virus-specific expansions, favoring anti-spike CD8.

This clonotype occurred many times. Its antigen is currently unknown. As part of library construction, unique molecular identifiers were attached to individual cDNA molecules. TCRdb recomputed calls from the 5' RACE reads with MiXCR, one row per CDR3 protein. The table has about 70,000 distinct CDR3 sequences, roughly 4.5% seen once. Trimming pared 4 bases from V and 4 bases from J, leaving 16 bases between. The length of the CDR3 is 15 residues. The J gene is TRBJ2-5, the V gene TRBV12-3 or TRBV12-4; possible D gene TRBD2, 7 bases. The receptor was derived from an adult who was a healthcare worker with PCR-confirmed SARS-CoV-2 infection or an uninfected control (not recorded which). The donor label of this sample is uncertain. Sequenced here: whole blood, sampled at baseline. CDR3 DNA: TGTGCCAGCAGTTCGGCGGGGGCCAACTCAGAGACCCAGTACTTC. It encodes CASSSAGANSETQYF.